This TCR beta chain is drawn from a study of shared clonotypes between healthy human individuals. Study results and caveats: The authors expected sequencing depth to affect clonotype sharing among donors.

Trimming cost V 1 base and J 3 bases, with 13 bases left between them. CDR1 is SGDLS, CDR2 YYNGEE, per germline. This CDR3 has 15 residues. Each of the donors was a healthy adult who was HIV-negative and had not had a recent acute infection or vaccination. The unsorted samples had roughly 86 million PBMCs used for genomic DNA. For this clone: As yet, its antigen is unknown.

This table comes from immunoSEQ multiplex PCR, and its TCRdb copy is limited to in-frame clones, with some not included. Here the sample spans under 600,000 clones, roughly 85% being singletons. The chain carries TRBV9 and TRBJ1-2; D unclear. Sequencing was performed on PBMCs. This clonotype originated in a woman aged 35 to 49 in good health. Some clones in this sample may be carry-over from other donors' samples. CDR3 sequence: CASSVLGVSDYGYTF. The DNA for the CDR3 is TGTGCCAGCAGCGTACTCGGGGTTTCTGACTATGGCTACACCTTC.